The 14 T cell receptor beta chains listed next were all sequenced from one sample in a study of blood T cell repertoires in COVID-19. The repertoire was sequenced with immunoSEQ multiplex PCR; TCRdb's copy has only in-frame clones and lacks some. Found here are approximately 70,000 clones, 79% of them singletons; the top ten hold 5.4%. The source material was peripheral blood. The receptors derive from an elderly woman with active or convalescent COVID-19.

The chain links TRBV19 to TRBJ2-1; the match to TRBD1 covers 7 bases. Per the germline V gene, CDR1 is LNHDA and CDR2 is SQIVND (reference sequence). This CDR3 is built from 15 residues. J gave up 5 bases and V 1 base, and 5 bases lay outside the gene matches. The CDR3 coding sequence is TGTGCCAGTAGTATAGGGCCAGGGGGAGACAATGAGCAGTTCTTC. It specifies CASSIGPGGDNEQFF.

This clone has a handful of counts. The V and J genes are TRBV20-1 and TRBJ2-3, with TRBD1 matching over 10 bases. Per the germline V gene, CDR1 is DFQATT and CDR2 is SNEGSKA (reference sequence). V was pared by 3 bases and J by 3 bases, with 6 bases of the junction left unmatched. The CDR3 has 15 amino acids. Here the CDR3 reads CSASVDRGITDTQYF. In nucleotides, the CDR3 is TGCAGTGCTAGTGTGGACAGGGGGATAACAGATACGCAGTATTTT.

The gene calls are TRBV7-8 and TRBJ1-1; TRBD1 aligns across 11 bases. This CDR3 is built from 16 residues. Germline assignment: CDR1 SGHVS and CDR2 FQNEAQ. V gave up 2 bases and J gave up 10 bases; unmatched junction bases: 12. The CDR3 loop reads CASSLFGGQGALRAFF. DNA of the CDR3: TGTGCCAGCAGCTTATTTGGTGGACAGGGGGCCCTGAGAGCTTTCTTT.

V and J are TRBV19 and TRBJ2-1, with 9 bases lining up with TRBD2. The ends lost 4 bases at V and 7 bases at J; junction bases unmatched: 5. Germline values: CDR1 LNHDA, CDR2 SQIVND (reference sequence). The CDR3 has 14 residues. CDR3 loop: CASSRASGANEQFF. CDR3 in DNA: TGTGCCAGTAGTAGGGCTAGCGGGGCTAATGAGCAGTTCTTC.

The CDR3 loop reads CASSYSTGQGRDGYTF. The CDR3, as DNA: TGTGCCAGCAGTTACTCGACCGGACAGGGGCGGGATGGCTACACCTTC. The chain uses TRBV6-2 or TRBV6-3 and TRBJ1-2; 9 nucleotides align to TRBD1. J was trimmed by 6 bases and V by 0 bases; bases with no gene match: 8. CDR1 MNHEY and CDR2 SVGEGT come from the germline V gene. The CDR3 has 16 residues.

This clone occurred a few times. The rearrangement links TRBV3-1 (or the pseudogene TRBV3-2) to TRBJ2-7; 16 nucleotides agree with TRBD2. The CDR3 is made up of 20 amino acids. Trimming removed 0 bases from V and 0 bases from J; junction bases left unmatched: 8. In germline, CDR1 is LGHDT, CDR2 YNNKEL (reference sequence). CDR3 protein: CASSQELGTSGGVSSYEQYF. The DNA for the CDR3 is TGTGCCAGCAGCCAAGAACTGGGGACTAGCGGGGGGGTCAGCTCCTACGAGCAGTACTTC.

The V gene is TRBV7-2, the J gene TRBJ2-5, with D possibly matching TRBD1 (7 bases). The germline V and J ends were trimmed by 3 bases and 1 base, with 9 bases remaining between them. The CDR3 is made up of 14 amino acids. CDR1 SGHTA and CDR2 FQGNSA come from the germline V gene. The CDR3 DNA reads TGTGCCAGCAGCTTCCAGGGGGGCCAAGAGACCCAGTACTTC. Translation gives CASSFQGGQETQYF.

The chain carries TRBV29-1 and TRBJ2-7, with 7 bases aligning to TRBD2. Trimming at V came to 4 bases and at J to 3 bases, leaving 6 bases not matched to a gene. Per the germline V gene, CDR1 is SQVTM and CDR2 is ANQGSEA. This CDR3 spans 13 amino acids. The CDR3 nucleotides read TGCAGCGTTGGAGGCGGGAGAAGCTACGAGCAGTACTTC. This sequence encodes CSVGGGRSYEQYF.

The V and J genes are TRBV9 and TRBJ2-7, with TRBD1 matching 8 bases. CDR1 SGDLS and CDR2 YYNGEE come from the germline V gene. The CDR3 is made up of 12 amino acids. V shed 10 bases, J shed 2 bases, and the junction held 5 bases outside the gene matches. CDR3 protein: CAGRTGPYEQYF. CDR3 coding DNA: TGTGCCGGTCGGACAGGGCCCTACGAGCAGTACTTC.

The chain has TRBV11-2 and TRBJ1-6, with D unclear. Germline values: CDR1 SGHAT, CDR2 FQNNGV. The ends were cut back, 2 bases at V and 7 bases at J, with 12 bases in the middle. The CDR3 has 15 amino acids. As DNA, the CDR3 is TGTGCCAGCAGCTTATTCCGGGTTCAGAATTCACCCCTCCACTTT. This translates into CASSLFRVQNSPLHF.

The J gene is TRBJ2-1, the V gene TRBV6-6; 11 bases are shared with TRBD2. Germline V gives CDR1 MNHNY, CDR2 SVGAGI (reference sequence). The CDR3 has 16 amino acids. After removal of 4 bases from V and 5 bases from J, the junction contained 7 bases not matched to a gene. The CDR3 loop reads CASSLPGLAEDNEQFF. CDR3 coding DNA: TGTGCCAGCAGTTTGCCGGGACTAGCGGAAGACAATGAGCAGTTCTTC.

The rearrangement joins TRBV7-6 to TRBJ2-7; perhaps TRBD2 as D (6 bases). The germline V and J ends were trimmed by 6 bases and 4 bases, with 19 bases remaining between them. This CDR3 has 15 amino acids. Germline CDR1 SGHVS, CDR2 FNYEAQ. CDR3 sequence (DNA): TGTGCCAGCAGGGCTCACGGGACTGGGGTTTACGAGCAGTACTTC. It specifies CASRAHGTGVYEQYF.

The chain links TRBV30 to TRBJ2-7; D tentatively fits TRBD1 or TRBD2 (5 bases each). In germline, CDR1 is GTSNPN, CDR2 SVGIG (reference sequence). Deletions cut 8 bases from V and 4 bases from J, with 9 bases between. The CDR3 covers 10 residues. CDR3 in DNA: TGTGCCGGGGGAACTTACGAGCAGTACTTC. Protein: CAGGTYEQYF.

The rearrangement joins TRBV7-9 to TRBJ1-2; 8 positions match TRBD1. The trim removed 5 bases at V and 6 bases at J, leaving 8 bases unmatched. CDR3 length: 14 residues. Germline CDR1 is SEHNR and CDR2 is FQNEAQ (reference sequence). The chain's CDR3 is CASSNGQGGDGYTF. DNA of the CDR3: TGTGCCAGCAGCAACGGACAGGGAGGAGATGGCTACACCTTC. The full variable domain, completed using reference TRBV7-9 and TRBJ1-2, is DTGVSQNPRHKITKRGQNVTFRCDPISEHNRLYWYRQTLGQGPEFLTYFQNEAQLEKSRLLSDRFSAERPKGSFSTLEIQRTEQGDSAMYLCASSNGQGGDGYTFGSGTRLTVV.